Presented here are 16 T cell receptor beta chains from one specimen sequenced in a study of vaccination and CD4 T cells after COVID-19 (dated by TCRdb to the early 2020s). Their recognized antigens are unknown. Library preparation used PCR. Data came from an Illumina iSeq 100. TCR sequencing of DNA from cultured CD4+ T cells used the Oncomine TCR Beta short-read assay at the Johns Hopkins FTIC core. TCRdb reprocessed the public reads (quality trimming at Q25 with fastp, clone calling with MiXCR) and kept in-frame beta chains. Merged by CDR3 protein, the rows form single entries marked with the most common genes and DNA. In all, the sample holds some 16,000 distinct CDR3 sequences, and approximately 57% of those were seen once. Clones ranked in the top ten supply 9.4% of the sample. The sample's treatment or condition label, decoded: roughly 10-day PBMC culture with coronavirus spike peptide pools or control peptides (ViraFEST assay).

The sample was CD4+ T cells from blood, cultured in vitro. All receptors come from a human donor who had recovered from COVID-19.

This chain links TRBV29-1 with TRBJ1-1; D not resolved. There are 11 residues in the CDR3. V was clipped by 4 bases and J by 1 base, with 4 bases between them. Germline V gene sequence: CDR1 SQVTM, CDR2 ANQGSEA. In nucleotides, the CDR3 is TGCAGCGTTGCGAGGAACACTGAAGCTTTCTTT. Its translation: CSVARNTEAFF.

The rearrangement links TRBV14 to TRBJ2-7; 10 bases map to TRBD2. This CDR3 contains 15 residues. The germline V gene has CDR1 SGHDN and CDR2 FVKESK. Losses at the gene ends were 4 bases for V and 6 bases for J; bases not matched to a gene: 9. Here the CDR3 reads CASSRNLAGESEQYF. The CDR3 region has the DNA TGTGCCAGCAGCCGAAATCTAGCGGGAGAATCCGAGCAGTACTTC.

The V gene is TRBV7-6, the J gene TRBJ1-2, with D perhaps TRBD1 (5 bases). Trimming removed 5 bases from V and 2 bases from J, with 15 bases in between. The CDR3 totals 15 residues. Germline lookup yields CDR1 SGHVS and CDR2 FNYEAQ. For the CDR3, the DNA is TGTGCCAGCAGCCAGACAGCTACCTCAAACTATGGCTACACCTTC. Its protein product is CASSQTATSNYGYTF.

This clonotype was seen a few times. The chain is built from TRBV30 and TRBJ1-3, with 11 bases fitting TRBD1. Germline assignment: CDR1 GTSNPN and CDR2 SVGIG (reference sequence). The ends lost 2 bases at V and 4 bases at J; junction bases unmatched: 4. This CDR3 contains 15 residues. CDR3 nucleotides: TGTGCCTGGAGTCGGGACAGGGGGACGGGAAACACCATATATTTT. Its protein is CAWSRDRGTGNTIYF.

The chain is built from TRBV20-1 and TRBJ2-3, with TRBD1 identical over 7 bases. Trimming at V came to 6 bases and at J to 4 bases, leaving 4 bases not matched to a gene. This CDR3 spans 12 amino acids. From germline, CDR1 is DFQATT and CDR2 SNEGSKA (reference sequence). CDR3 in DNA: TGCAGTGCCCCGACAGGGTCAGATACGCAGTATTTT. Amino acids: CSAPTGSDTQYF.

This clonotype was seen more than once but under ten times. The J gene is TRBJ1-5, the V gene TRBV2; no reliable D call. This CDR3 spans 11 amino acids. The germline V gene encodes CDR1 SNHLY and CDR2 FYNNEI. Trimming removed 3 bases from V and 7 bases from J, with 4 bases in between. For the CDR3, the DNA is TGTGCCAGCAGTGATACCCAGCCCCAGCATTTT. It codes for CASSDTQPQHF.

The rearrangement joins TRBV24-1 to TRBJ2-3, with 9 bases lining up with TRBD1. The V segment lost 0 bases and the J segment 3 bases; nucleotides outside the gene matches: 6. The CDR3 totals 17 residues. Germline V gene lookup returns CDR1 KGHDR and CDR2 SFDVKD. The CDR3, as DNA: TGTGCCACCAGTGATTTGGGGACAGGGACGGGGACAGATACGCAGTATTTT. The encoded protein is CATSDLGTGTGTDTQYF.

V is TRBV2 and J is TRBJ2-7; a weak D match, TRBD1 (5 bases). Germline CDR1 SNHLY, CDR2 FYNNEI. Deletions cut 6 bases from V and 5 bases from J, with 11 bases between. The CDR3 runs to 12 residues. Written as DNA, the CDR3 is TGTGCCAGCAGCATGATGGGGCACGAGCAGTACTTC. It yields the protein CASSMMGHEQYF.

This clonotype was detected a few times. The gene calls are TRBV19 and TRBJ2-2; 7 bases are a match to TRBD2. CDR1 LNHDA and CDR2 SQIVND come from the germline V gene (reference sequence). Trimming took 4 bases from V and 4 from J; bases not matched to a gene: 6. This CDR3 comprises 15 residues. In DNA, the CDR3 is TGTGCCAGTAGTAGTTCTAGCGGCACCACCGGGGAGCTGTTTTTT. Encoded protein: CASSSSSGTTGELFF.

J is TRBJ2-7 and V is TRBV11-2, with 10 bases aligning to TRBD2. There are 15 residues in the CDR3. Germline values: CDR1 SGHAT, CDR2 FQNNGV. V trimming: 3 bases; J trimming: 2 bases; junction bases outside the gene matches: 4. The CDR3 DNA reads TGTGCCAGCAGCTTGGGACTAGCGATCGCCTACGAGCAGTACTTC. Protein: CASSLGLAIAYEQYF.

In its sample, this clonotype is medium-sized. The CDR3 spells CSANRGGNQPQHF. The DNA of the CDR3 is TGCAGTGCAAACAGGGGCGGCAATCAGCCCCAGCATTTT. V is TRBV20-1 and J is TRBJ1-5; 7 bases align to TRBD1. The CDR3 spans 13 residues. CDR1 DFQATT and CDR2 SNEGSKA come from the germline V gene (reference sequence). Unmatched junction bases numbered 4, after V lost 6 bases and J lost 2 bases.

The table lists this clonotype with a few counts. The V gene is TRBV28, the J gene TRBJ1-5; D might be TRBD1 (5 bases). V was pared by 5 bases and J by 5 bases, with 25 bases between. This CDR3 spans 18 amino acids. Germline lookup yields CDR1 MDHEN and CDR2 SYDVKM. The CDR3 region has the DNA TGTGCCAGCAGTCCCACGGGGGGTTTGGGGTCCATCGATCAGCCCCAGCATTTT. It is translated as CASSPTGGLGSIDQPQHF.

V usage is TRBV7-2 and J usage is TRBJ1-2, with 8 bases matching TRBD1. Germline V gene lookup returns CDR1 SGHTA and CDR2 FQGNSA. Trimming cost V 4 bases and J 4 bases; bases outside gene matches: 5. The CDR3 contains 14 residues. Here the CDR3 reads CASSSDRGGYGYTF. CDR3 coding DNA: TGTGCCAGCAGCTCCGACAGGGGTGGCTATGGCTACACCTTC.

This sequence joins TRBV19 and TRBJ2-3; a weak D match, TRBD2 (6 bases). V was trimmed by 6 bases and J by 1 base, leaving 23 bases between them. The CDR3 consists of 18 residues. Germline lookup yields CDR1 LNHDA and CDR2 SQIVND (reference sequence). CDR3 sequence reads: CASRKGRTQPSGTDTQYF. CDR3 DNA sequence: TGTGCCAGTAGAAAAGGGAGGACCCAACCTTCTGGCACAGATACGCAGTATTTT.

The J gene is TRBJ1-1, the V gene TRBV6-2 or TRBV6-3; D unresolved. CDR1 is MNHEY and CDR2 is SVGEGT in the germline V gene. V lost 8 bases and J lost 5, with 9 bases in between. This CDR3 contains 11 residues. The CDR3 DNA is TGTGCCAGCCTAGATTGGACTGAAGCTTTCTTT. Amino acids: CASLDWTEAFF.

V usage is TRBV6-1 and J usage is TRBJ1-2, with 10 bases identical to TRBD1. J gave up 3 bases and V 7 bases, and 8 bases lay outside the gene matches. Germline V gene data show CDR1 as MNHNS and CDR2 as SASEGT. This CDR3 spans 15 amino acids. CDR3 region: CASNTGTGAHYGYTF. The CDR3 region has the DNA TGTGCCAGCAATACCGGGACAGGGGCCCACTATGGCTACACCTTC.